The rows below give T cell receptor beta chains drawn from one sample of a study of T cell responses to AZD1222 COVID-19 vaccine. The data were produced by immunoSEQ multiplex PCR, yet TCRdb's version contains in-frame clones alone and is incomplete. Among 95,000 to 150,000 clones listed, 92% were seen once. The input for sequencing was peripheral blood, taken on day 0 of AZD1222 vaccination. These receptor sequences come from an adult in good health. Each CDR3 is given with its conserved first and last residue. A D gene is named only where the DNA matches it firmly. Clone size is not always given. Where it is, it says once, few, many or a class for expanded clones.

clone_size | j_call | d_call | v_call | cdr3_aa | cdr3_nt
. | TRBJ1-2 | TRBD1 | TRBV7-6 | CASSPGQGEDYGYTF | TGTGCCAGCAGCCCGGGACAGGGGGAAGACTATGGCTACACCTTC
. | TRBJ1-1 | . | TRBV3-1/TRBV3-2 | CASSPHPTPNTEAFF | TGTGCCAGCAGCCCCCACCCGACACCGAACACTGAAGCTTTCTTT
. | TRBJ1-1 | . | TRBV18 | CASSPGQLNTEAFF | TGTGCCAGCTCACCAGGACAGCTAAACACTGAAGCTTTCTTT
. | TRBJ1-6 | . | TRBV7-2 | CASSLYNSPLHF | TGTGCCAGCAGCCTTTATAATTCACCCCTCCACTTT
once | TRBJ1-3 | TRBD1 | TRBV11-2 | CASSLATGPTIYF | TGTGCCAGCAGCTTGGCGACAGGGCCCACCATATATTTT
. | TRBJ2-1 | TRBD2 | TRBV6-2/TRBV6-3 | CASSSDSGSSDEQFF | TGTGCCAGCAGTTCGGATAGCGGGAGTTCGGATGAGCAGTTCTTC
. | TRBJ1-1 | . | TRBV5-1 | CASTPSEANTEAFF | TGCGCCAGCACCCCCTCAGAGGCGAACACTGAAGCTTTCTTT
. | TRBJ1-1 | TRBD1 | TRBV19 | CASSTRTGWDTEAFF | TGTGCCAGTAGTACCCGGACAGGGTGGGACACTGAAGCTTTCTTT
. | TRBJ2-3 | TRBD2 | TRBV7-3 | CASRGGAGDTQYF | TGTGCCAGCCGGGGGGGGGCTGGAGATACGCAGTATTTT
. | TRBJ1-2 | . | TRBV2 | CASSEDRWYGYTF | TGTGCCAGCAGTGAAGACAGGTGGTATGGCTACACCTTC
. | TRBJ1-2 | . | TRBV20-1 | CSAETYGYTF | TGCAGTGCGGAAACCTATGGCTACACCTTC
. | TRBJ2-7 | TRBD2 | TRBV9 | CASSGTSGVEQYF | TGTGCCAGCAGCGGAACCAGCGGGGTCGAGCAGTACTTC
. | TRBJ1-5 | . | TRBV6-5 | CASSYSAGKPQHF | TGTGCCAGCAGTTACTCGGCAGGGAAGCCCCAGCATTTT
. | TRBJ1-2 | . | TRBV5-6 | CASSVGGLNYGYTF | TGTGCCAGCAGCGTGGGTGGCCTCAACTATGGCTACACCTTC
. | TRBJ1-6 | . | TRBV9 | CASSVGRDAYNSPLHF | TGTGCCAGCAGCGTAGGCAGGGACGCCTATAATTCACCCCTCCACTTT
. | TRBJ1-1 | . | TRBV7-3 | CASSFTVGDTEAFF | TGTGCCAGCAGCTTCACAGTGGGGGACACTGAAGCTTTCTTT
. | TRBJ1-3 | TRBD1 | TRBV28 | CASSLTTGVGNTIYF | TGTGCCAGCAGTTTAACAACAGGGGTGGGAAACACCATATATTTT
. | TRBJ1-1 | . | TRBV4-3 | CASSQAGLSRAEAFF | TGCGCCAGCAGCCAAGCCGGACTCTCTAGGGCTGAAGCTTTCTTT
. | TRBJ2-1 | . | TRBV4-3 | CASSQEGRRSSYNEQFF | TGCGCCAGCAGCCAAGAAGGTAGGCGGAGCTCCTACAATGAGCAGTTCTTC
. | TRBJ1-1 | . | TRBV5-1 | CASTGGVLNTEAFF | TGCGCCAGCACCGGAGGGGTTCTGAACACTGAAGCTTTCTTT
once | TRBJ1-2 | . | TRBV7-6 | CASSLDQGGYGYTF | TGTGCCAGCAGCTTAGATCAGGGTGGCTATGGCTACACCTTC
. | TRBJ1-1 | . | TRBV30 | CAWSYGANTEAFF | TGTGCCTGGAGTTACGGGGCGAACACTGAAGCTTTCTTT
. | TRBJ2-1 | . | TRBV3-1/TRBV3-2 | CASSLLYEQFF | TGTGCCAGCAGCCTCTTGTATGAGCAGTTCTTC
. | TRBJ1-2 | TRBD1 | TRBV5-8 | CASSGLQGIGVAYTF | TGTGCCAGCAGCGGTTTACAGGGGATAGGGGTCGCCTACACCTTC
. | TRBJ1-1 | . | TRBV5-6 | CASSPPGEGLNTEAFF | TGTGCCAGCAGCCCCCCTGGAGAGGGGCTGAACACTGAAGCTTTCTTT
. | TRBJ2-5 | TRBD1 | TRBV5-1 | CASSPTDRGRETQYF | TGCGCCAGCAGCCCAACGGACAGGGGAAGGGAGACCCAGTACTTC
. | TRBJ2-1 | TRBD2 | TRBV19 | CASSTDEGSGDYNEQFF | TGTGCCAGTAGTACCGACGAGGGTAGCGGGGACTACAATGAGCAGTTCTTC